One TCR beta chain is described in this entry. Its target antigen remains unknown. No base-level quality is on record; no much larger clone is a single base apart. The data were taken from a study of radiotherapy plus CTLA-4 blockade in lung cancer (dated by TCRdb to 2017 to 2018). Background on the whole study: Objective responses occurred in about 20% of enrolled patients, and around 29% achieved disease control. What the study reported, not specific to this receptor: The strongest predictors of response were reported to be early dynamic shifts in blood T cell clones along with a rise in serum interferon-beta following radiation. TCR clones derived from tumors expanded in peripheral blood after treatment with radiotherapy and ipilimumab.

The library was generated by the immunoSEQ multiplex PCR assay. Sourced from immuneACCESS, this table was stored by TCRdb with only in-frame sequences that have V and J called. A share of the clones is absent; for the studies checked, an unresolved V gene accounts for under half, and the remainder has no known explanation. This sample holds fewer than 90,000 clones; over 80% were observed only once. In total, the top ten clones hold roughly 0.8% of the sample. The trim is 2 bases for V and 3 bases for J, with a gap of 14 bases between the germline ends. Via the germline V gene, CDR1 is SNHLY and CDR2 FYNNEI. Inclusive of the bounding cysteine and phenylalanine, the CDR3 is 15 residues long. CDR3 DNA only is kept here, 45 bases in frame from base 1. In this study, focal radiation therapy paired with CTLA-4 blockade (ipilimumab) was tested in patients who had chemo-refractory metastatic non-small-cell lung cancer.

The source of this sequence is a human donor with non-small cell lung cancer who had stable disease on radiotherapy plus ipilimumab. The starting material was peripheral blood, obtained from a patient treated with radiotherapy plus ipilimumab. In this chain, TRBV2 is recombined with TRBJ2-7, with no confident D gene call. In nucleotide form, the sequence is TGTGCCAGCAGTGAAATAGGTAGACCCTACTACGAGCAGTACTTC. Protein translation: CASSEIGRPYYEQYF. The CDR3 plus the reference TRBV2 and TRBJ2-7 genes for the other parts give the full variable domain: EPEVTQTPSHQVTQMGQEVILRCVPISNHLYFYWYRQILGQKVEFLVSFYNNEISEKSEIFDDQFSVERPDGSNFTLKIRSTKLEDSAMYFCASSEIGRPYYEQYFGPGTRLTVT.